This TCR beta chain was obtained from a study of blood T cell repertoires in COVID-19. Original methodology: Estimation of nucleated cell counts relied on the amplification of reference gene primers. Assay used: immunoSEQ multiplex PCR; TCRdb lists only in-frame clones, some missing. The V and J calls and clone size are taken from that table; D and trimming were inferred from the DNA. The data contain 90,000 to 130,000 clones, roughly 85% of them singletons. Sequencing was performed on peripheral blood. This receptor was obtained from a human donor in a cohort sampled during active COVID-19.

This CDR3 reads CASSLVLNSPLHF. The CDR3 nucleotides read TGTGCCAGCAGTTTAGTACTAAATTCACCCCTCCACTTT. The chain employs TRBV12-3 or TRBV12-4 and TRBJ1-6; D is unclear. V lost 1 base to trimming and J lost 7 bases, with 5 bases between them. This CDR3 has 13 amino acids.